In its sample, the clone carrying this T cell receptor (beta chain) was seen a few times. Its cognate antigen is unknown. This sample was taken from a study of T cells in Graves' hyperthyroidism and ophthalmopathy. General study points: The model anticipated ophthalmopathy a median around six months pre-onset.

No ophthalmopathy progression within 18 months constituted stable Graves' hyperthyroidism. Based on clinical symptoms, serum thyroxine and TRAb, thyroid ultrasound and orbital computed tomography, diagnoses were reached. Amplified regions were TCR beta CDR3 sequences from RNA transcripts. Carried out on the TCR CDR3, a first-round RT-PCR used the HTBI primer set. TCRdb passed the multiplex PCR reads through MiXCR, listing each CDR3 protein once. The data contain approximately 640,000 distinct CDR3 sequences, 15% to 20% of them singletons. Trimming shortened V by 0 bases and J by 7 bases, and 15 bases separated the two germline ends. CDR3 size: 15 residues. The V gene's germline CDR1 is KGHSH and CDR2 LQKENI.

The chain couples TRBV18 to TRBJ1-2; no firm D call. The origin of this receptor is a man in his fifties or sixties with Graves' hyperthyroidism. Sequenced sample: blood. The CDR3 nucleotides read TGTGCCAGCTCACCACCGATGGGTGTATCGGGTGGCTACACCTTC. Protein: CASSPPMGVSGGYTF.